This T cell receptor beta chain emerged from a study of identical twins. General study findings and limits: A partial confounding effect on zero-insertion analyses could come from invariant MAIT and iNKT cells.

V was trimmed by 0 bases and J by 0 bases, leaving 14 bases between them. The CDR3 has 17 residues. CDR1 and CDR2 from the germline V gene are LNHNV and YYDKDF (reference sequence). Unique molecular identifiers were present on the cDNA, and a universal primer site came from template switching. TCRdb re-called the 5' RACE reads through MiXCR, storing one row per CDR3 protein. The sample records about 720,000 distinct CDR3 sequences, 8.6% being singletons. Note on this clonotype: Antigen unknown.

This sample also belongs to another study, concerning yellow fever vaccine responses in identical twins.

The clonotype originates from a woman aged 18 to 35 in good health. Sequenced material: PBMCs. The rearrangement links TRBV15 to TRBJ2-5, with TRBD1 as a possible D gene (6 bases). Here the CDR3 reads CATSRDDGQGNQETQYF. Here the CDR3 DNA reads TGTGCCACCAGCAGAGATGATGGCCAGGGGAACCAAGAGACCCAGTACTTC.